One T cell receptor beta chain is described in this entry. Its antigen is currently unknown. Generated by immunoSEQ multiplex PCR, the TCRdb table keeps only in-frame clones and is missing some. This table holds roughly 43,000 clones, around 76% found once. This sample stems from a study of a mutant IDH1 vaccine in newly diagnosed glioma. The time point denotes: week 23, last vaccination. A single vaccine dose contained 300 ug of mutant IDH1 20-mer peptide, and topical imiquimod was used with it. The TCR was taken from a man aged 45-65 years with glioma. The sequences come from PBMCs, collected from a glioma patient whose treatment included an IDH1 peptide vaccine.

In DNA, the CDR3 is TGTGCCAGCAGCTTGACAGGGGGCAGGAACACTGAAGCTTTCTTT. The encoded protein is CASSLTGGRNTEAFF. The rearrangement joins TRBV14 to TRBJ1-1, with 10 positions matching TRBD1. The CDR3 covers 15 residues. Per the germline V gene, CDR1 is SGHDN and CDR2 is FVKESK. V gave up 5 bases and J gave up 1 base; unmatched junction bases: 4.